This T cell receptor (beta chain) originates from a study of blood T cell repertoires in COVID-19. Looking at the study overall: The origin of the acute and convalescent COVID-19 samples was the United States, Italy and Spain. From T cells, B-cell-depleted T cells, or PBMCs came the material, which was cDNA or gDNA.

This clone was seen only a few times. The CDR3 sequence is 14 residues long. Germline V gene lookup returns CDR1 MNHEY and CDR2 SVGEGT. Trimming cost V 2 bases and J 6 bases; bases outside gene matches: 5. As processed by the authors: Estimation of nucleated cell counts relied on the amplification of reference gene primers. Profiling relied on immunoSEQ multiplex PCR, and the TCRdb table lists in-frame clones only, not all of them. V, J and clone size derive from that table, while D and trimming were established from the DNA sequence. The table lists about 670,000 clones, 90% of them singletons. The sequence was collected from a woman between 18 and 30 years old with acute or convalescent COVID-19. The rearrangement links TRBV6-2 or TRBV6-3 to TRBJ2-7; TRBD1 agrees at 9 bases. The sample was peripheral blood. This CDR3 is CASSYADRGLEQYF. The CDR3 DNA reads as TGTGCCAGCAGTTACGCGGACAGGGGCCTCGAGCAGTACTTC.